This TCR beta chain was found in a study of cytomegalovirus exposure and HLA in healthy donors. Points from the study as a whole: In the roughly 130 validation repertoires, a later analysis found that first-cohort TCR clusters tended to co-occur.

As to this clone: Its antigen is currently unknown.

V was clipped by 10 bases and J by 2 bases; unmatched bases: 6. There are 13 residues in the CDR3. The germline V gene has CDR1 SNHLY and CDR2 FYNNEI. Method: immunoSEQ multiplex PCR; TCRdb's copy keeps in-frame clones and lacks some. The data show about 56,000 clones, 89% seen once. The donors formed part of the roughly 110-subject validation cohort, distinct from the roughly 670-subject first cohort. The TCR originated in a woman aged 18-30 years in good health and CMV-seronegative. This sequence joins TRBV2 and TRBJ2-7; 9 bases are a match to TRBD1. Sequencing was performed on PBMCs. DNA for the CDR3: TGTGCCATCGGGACAGGGAGCCCCTACGAGCAGTACTTC. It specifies CAIGTGSPYEQYF.